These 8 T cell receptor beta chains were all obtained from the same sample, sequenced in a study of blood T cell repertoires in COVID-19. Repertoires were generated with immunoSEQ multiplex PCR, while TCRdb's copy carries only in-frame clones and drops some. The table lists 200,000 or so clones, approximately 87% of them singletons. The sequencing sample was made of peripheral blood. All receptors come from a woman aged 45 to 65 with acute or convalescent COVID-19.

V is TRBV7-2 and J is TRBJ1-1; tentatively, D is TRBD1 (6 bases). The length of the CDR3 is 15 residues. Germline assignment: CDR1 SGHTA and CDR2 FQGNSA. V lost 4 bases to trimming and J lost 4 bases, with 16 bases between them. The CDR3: CASSSVGARATEAFF. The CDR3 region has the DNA TGTGCCAGCAGCTCGGTGGGGGCGAGGGCCACTGAAGCTTTCTTT.

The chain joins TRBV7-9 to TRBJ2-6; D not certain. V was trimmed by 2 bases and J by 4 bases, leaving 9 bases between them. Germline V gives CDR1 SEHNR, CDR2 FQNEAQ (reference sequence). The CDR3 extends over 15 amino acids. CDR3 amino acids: CASSLTAGGANVLTF. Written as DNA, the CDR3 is TGTGCCAGCAGCTTAACTGCAGGAGGGGCCAACGTCCTGACTTTC.

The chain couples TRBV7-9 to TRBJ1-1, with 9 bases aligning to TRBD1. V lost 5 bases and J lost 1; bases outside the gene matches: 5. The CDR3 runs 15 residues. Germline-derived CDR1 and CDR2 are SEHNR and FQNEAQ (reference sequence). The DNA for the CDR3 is TGTGCCAGCAGCCAGTTGGGACAGGGGAACACTGAAGCTTTCTTT. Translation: CASSQLGQGNTEAFF.

The CDR3 DNA sequence: TGTGCCAGTAGTTCGGGGTATACTAATGAAAAACTGTTTTTT. As protein: CASSSGYTNEKLFF. The chain employs TRBV19 and TRBJ1-4, with D unresolved. V was cut by 5 bases and J by 2 bases, with 9 bases left in between. Germline V gene data show CDR1 as LNHDA and CDR2 as SQIVND (reference sequence). The CDR3 consists of 14 residues.

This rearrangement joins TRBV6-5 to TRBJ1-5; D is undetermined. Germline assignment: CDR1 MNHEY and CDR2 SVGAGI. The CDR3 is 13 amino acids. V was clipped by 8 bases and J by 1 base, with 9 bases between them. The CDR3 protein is CASRGKSNQPQHF. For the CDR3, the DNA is TGTGCCAGCCGAGGGAAAAGCAATCAGCCCCAGCATTTT.

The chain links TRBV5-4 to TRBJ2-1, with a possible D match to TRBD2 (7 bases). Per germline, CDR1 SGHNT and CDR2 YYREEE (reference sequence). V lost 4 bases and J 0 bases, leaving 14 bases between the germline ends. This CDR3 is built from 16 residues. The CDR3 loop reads CASSDRGGTSYNEQFF. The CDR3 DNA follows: TGTGCCAGCAGCGACCGCGGGGGCACCTCCTACAATGAGCAGTTCTTC.

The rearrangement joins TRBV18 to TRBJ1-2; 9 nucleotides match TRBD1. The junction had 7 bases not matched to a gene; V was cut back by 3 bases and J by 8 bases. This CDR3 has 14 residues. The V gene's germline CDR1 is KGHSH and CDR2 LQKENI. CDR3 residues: CASSPGTGLRGYTF. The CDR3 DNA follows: TGTGCCAGCTCACCCGGGACAGGGCTTAGAGGCTACACCTTC.

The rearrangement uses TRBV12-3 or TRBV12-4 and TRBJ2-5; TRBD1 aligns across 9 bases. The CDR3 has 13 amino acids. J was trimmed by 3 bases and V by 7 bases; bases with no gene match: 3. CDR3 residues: CASTRTGEETQYF. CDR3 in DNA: TGTGCCAGCACGCGGACAGGGGAAGAGACCCAGTACTTC.